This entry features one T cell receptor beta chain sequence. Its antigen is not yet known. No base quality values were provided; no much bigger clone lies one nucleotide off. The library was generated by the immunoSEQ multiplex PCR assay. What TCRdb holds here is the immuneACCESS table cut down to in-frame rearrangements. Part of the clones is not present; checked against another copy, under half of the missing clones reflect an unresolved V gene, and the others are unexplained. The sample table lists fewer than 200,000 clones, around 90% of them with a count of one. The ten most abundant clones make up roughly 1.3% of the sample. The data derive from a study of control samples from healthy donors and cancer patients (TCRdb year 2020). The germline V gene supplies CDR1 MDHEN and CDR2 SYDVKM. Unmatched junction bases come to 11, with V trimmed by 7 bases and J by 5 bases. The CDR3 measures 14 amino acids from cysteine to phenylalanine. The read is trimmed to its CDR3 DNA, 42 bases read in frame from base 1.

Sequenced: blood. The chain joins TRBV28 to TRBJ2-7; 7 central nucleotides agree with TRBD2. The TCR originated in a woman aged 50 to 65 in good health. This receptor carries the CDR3 CASTAGAPYDEQYF. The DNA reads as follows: TGTGCCAGCACTGCGGGAGCTCCTTACGACGAGCAGTACTTC.